This TCR beta chain derives from a study of blood T cell repertoires in COVID-19. Authors' data handling: Estimates of nucleated cell counts were drawn from the amplification of reference gene primers. Produced via immunoSEQ multiplex PCR; TCRdb's table is partial and in-frame only. Clonal size and the V and J genes are those of that table, whereas D and trimming came from the DNA. Of about 210,000 clones listed, 86% are singletons. Cohort placement rested on clinical history that participants reported themselves. The ends were cut back, 7 bases at V and 6 bases at J, with 10 bases in the middle. The CDR3 extends over 11 amino acids. The germline gives CDR1 ENHRY, CDR2 SYGVKD.

The chain has TRBV10-3 and TRBJ2-7; D remains unclear. This clonotype originated in a woman aged 25 to 39 who had been exposed to COVID-19. Sequenced: PBMCs or T cells enriched from blood (not recorded which). The CDR3 DNA is TGTGCCATCACCCGATCGGGCGAGCAGTACTTC. It is translated as CAITRSGEQYF.